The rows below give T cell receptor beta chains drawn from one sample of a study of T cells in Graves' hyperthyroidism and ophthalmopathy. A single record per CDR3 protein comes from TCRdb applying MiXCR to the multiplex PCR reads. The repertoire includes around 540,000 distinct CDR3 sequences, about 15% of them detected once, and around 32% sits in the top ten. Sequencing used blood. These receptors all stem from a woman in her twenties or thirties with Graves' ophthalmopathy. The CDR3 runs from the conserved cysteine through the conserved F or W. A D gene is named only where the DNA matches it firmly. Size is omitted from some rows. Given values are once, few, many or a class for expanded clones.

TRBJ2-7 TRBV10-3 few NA CAISGSGSRSYEQYF TGTGCCATCAGTGGTTCAGGGTCGAGGAGCTACGAGCAGTACTTC
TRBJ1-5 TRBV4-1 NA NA CASSRDHVNQPQHF TGCGCCAGCAGCCGAGACCATGTCAATCAGCCCCAGCATTTT
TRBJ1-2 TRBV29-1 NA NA CSVDPTGGGYTF TGCAGCGTTGACCCTACGGGAGGTGGCTACACCTTC
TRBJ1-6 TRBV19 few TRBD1 CASSSGQGGNSPLHF TGTGCCAGTAGTTCCGGACAGGGTGGTAATTCACCCCTCCACTTT
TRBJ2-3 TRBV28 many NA CASSLTGGGTDTQYF TGTGCCAGCAGTCTTACAGGGGGGGGCACAGATACGCAGTATTTT
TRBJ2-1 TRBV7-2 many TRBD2 CASSTGLAAEQFF TGTGCCAGCAGCACGGGACTAGCGGCCGAGCAGTTCTTC
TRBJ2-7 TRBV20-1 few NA CSASGMAGATYEQYF TGCAGTGCTAGTGGGATGGCAGGGGCCACCTACGAGCAGTACTTC
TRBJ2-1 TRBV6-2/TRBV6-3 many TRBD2 CASRRGGTSGSSYNEQFF TGTGCCAGCAGGAGGGGTGGGACTAGCGGTAGCTCCTACAATGAGCAGTTCTTC
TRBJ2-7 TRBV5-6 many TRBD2 CASSLAPGLAGYYEQYF TGTGCCAGCAGCTTGGCTCCCGGACTAGCGGGGTATTACGAGCAGTACTTC
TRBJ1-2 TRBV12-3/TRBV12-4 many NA CASSFGGALDGYTF TGTGCCAGCAGTTTCGGGGGGGCCTTGGATGGCTACACCTTC
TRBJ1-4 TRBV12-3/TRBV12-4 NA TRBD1 CASSLNQGAGEKLFF TGTGCCAGCAGTTTAAATCAGGGGGCGGGAGAAAAACTGTTTTTT
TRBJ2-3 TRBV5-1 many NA CASSPTGRDTQYF TGCGCCAGCAGCCCTACAGGGAGAGATACGCAGTATTTT
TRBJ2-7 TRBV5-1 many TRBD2 CASSGPGGRYEQYF TGCGCCAGCAGCGGGCCGGGGGGGAGATACGAGCAGTACTTC
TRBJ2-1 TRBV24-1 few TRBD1 CATSDPMTGGGEQFF TGTGCCACCAGTGACCCGATGACAGGGGGGGGTGAGCAGTTCTTC
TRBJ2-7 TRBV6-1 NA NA CASTTGFSYEQYF TGTGCCAGCACCACAGGGTTCTCCTACGAGCAGTACTTC
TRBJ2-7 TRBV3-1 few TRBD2 CASSQARTSGNGEQYF TGTGCCAGCAGCCAAGCCAGGACTAGCGGGAACGGCGAGCAGTACTTC
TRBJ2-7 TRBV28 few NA CASSSPRGGQYF TGTGCCAGCAGTTCTCCCAGGGGAGGGCAGTACTTC
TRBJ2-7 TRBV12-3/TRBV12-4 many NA CASSWSQGSSYEQYF TGTGCCAGCAGTTGGTCGCAGGGAAGCTCCTACGAGCAGTACTTC
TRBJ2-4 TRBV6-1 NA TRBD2 CASRAGGTINIQYF TGTGCCAGTCGCGCGGGAGGCACAATAAACATTCAGTACTTC
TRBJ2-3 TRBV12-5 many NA CASKHKLADTDTQYF TGTGCTAGTAAACACAAGCTGGCTGACACAGATACGCAGTATTTT
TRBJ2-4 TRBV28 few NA CASSLGGHKNIQYF TGTGCCAGCAGTTTAGGAGGTCACAAAAACATTCAGTACTTC
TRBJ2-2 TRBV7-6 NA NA CASSLAWGQTGELFF TGTGCCAGCAGCTTAGCCTGGGGGCAGACCGGGGAGCTGTTTTTT
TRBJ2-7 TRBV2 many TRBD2 CASSRRRTSGVSYEQYF TGTGCCAGCAGTCGACGAAGGACTAGCGGAGTCAGCTACGAGCAGTACTTC
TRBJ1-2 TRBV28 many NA CASNQGGPNYGYTF TGTGCCAGCAACCAGGGTGGGCCTAACTATGGCTACACCTTC
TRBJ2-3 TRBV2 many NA CASSESATDTQYF TGTGCCAGCAGTGAGTCGGCCACAGATACGCAGTATTTT
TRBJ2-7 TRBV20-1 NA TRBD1 CSARDHKTGESEQYF TGCAGTGCTAGAGATCACAAGACAGGGGAAAGCGAGCAGTACTTC
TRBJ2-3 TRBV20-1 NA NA CSARSPQSTQYF TGCAGTGCTAGATCTCCCCAAAGTACGCAGTATTTT
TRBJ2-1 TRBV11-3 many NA CASSLFDNEQFF TGTGCCAGCAGCTTATTCGACAATGAGCAGTTCTTC
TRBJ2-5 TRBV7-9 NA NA CASKTIGRKETQYF TGTGCCAGCAAAACGATCGGTCGGAAGGAGACCCAGTACTTC
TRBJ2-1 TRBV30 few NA CAWDTTGNEQFF TGTGCCTGGGACACGACGGGTAATGAGCAGTTCTTC
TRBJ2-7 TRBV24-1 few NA CATSARAGGSYEQYF TGTGCCACCAGTGCCCGCGCAGGGGGGTCCTACGAGCAGTACTTC
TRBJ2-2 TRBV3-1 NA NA CASSPPMGGHGELFF TGTGCCAGCAGTCCCCCGATGGGCGGGCACGGGGAGCTGTTTTTT
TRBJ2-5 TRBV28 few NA CASSNHHGTQYF TGTGCCAGCAGTAACCATCATGGGACCCAGTACTTC
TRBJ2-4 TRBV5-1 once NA CASSLDPGFINIQYF TGCGCCAGCAGCTTGGATCCCGGGTTTATAAACATTCAGTACTTC
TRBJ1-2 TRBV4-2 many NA CASSQDITGTLGYTF TGTGCCAGCAGCCAAGATATTACGGGCACCTTAGGCTACACCTTC
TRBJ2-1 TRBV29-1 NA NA CSVDNLRSSYNEQFF TGCAGCGTTGACAACCTGAGGAGCTCCTACAATGAGCAGTTCTTC
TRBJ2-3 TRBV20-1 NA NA CSADPEGPDTQYF TGCAGTGCGGACCCGGAGGGTCCAGATACGCAGTATTTT
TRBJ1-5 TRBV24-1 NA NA CATSDIRQVRQPQHF TGTGCCACCAGTGATATCCGACAGGTTCGCCAGCCCCAGCATTTT
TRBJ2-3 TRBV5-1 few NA CASSLIGWLGDTQYF TGCGCCAGCAGCTTGATAGGCTGGTTGGGAGATACGCAGTATTTT
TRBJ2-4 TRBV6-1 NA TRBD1 CASSANPGTGIKNIQYF TGTGCCAGCAGTGCCAACCCCGGGACAGGGATTAAAAACATTCAGTACTTC
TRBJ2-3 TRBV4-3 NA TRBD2 CASSQESSGRSVGTDTQYF TGCGCCAGCAGCCAAGAGAGTAGCGGGAGATCCGTAGGCACAGATACGCAGTATTTT
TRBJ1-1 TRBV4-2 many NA CASSHSTPGANTEAFF TGTGCCAGCAGCCATTCAACCCCGGGGGCAAACACTGAAGCTTTCTTT
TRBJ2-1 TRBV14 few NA CASSQDQGASGPYNEQFF TGTGCCAGCAGCCAAGATCAGGGGGCTAGCGGGCCCTACAATGAGCAGTTCTTC
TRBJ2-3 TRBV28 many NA CASSSNSVQGPDTQYF TGTGCCAGCAGCTCCAACTCGGTTCAGGGACCAGATACGCAGTATTTT
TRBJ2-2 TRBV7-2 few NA CASSYLVPGLGTAGELFF TGTGCCAGCAGCTACCTAGTGCCGGGATTGGGTACTGCCGGGGAGCTGTTTTTT
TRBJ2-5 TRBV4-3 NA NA CASSQDWPVNQETQYF TGCGCCAGCAGCCAAGATTGGCCGGTCAATCAAGAGACCCAGTACTTC
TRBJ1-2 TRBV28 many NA CASSLGPRSYGYTF TGTGCCAGCAGTTTAGGTCCTCGCAGCTATGGCTACACCTTC